This TCR beta chain originates from a study of T-cell reconstitution after alpha-beta-depleted transplantation in children (TCRdb year 2016). About the study as a whole: The study quantitatively tracked T-cell immune reconstitution after TCRalphabeta/CD19-depleted allogeneic hematopoietic cell transplantation in children using TCR repertoire profiling. General study outcomes and caveats: In some patients, high TCRbeta diversity at day 60 was attributed to recipient T cells and intrathymic progenitors that had survived conditioning. Hyperexpanded clone frequencies declined over subsequent months; after one year, T-cell counts and TCRbeta diversity were mostly attributed to newly produced T cells. About two months after transplant, the apparently early recovery of alphabetaT-cell counts reportedly depended on just several hundred clones that had expanded rapidly and came from non-depleted graft cells.

The V and J ends are trimmed by 2 bases and 5 bases, leaving 13 bases between them. Counted from cysteine to phenylalanine, this CDR3 has 14 amino acids. Only the CDR3 DNA is retained, 42 bases long and in frame from the first base. Sequences SGHRS (CDR1) and YFSETQ (CDR2) are obtained from the germline V gene. Library preparation was by PCR. The sample was run on an Illumina HiSeq 2500. TCR libraries were prepared with molecular barcoding, using unique molecular identifiers to normalize TCRbeta repertoire quantification. TCRdb ran its own pipeline on the public reads, namely fastp trimming at Q25 and MiXCR clone calling, and kept in-frame beta chains. CDR3 protein sequences are deduplicated, and each keeps its most common genes and DNA. The sample table shows roughly 670,000 distinct CDR3 sequences, and around 13% are seen once. The top ten clonotypes cover approximately 0.8% of the sample. With regard to this clonotype: Its binding antigen is unknown. No base quality values were provided; no much bigger clone lies one nucleotide off.

The treatment or condition label for this specimen denotes: allogeneic hematopoietic cell transplantation with graft depleted of TCRalphabeta T cells and CD19 B cells. Transplant recipients were children who received TCRalphabeta/CD19-depleted allogeneic hematopoietic cell grafts. The chain is encoded by TRBV5-1 joined to TRBJ2-5; the D gene cannot be resolved reliably. The sequencing here drew on PBMCs, taken before TCRalphabeta/CD19-depleted stem cell transplant. This clonotype was obtained from a girl between 2 and 10 years old with congenital amegakaryocytic thrombocytopenia, due to receive a stem cell transplant. The CDR3 has the sequence CASSLEPRWETQYF. Read as DNA, the sequence is TGCGCCAGCAGCTTAGAGCCCAGGTGGGAGACCCAGTACTTC. When the CDR3 is completed using the reference TRBV5-1 and TRBJ2-5 genes on either side, the full variable domain is KAGVTQTPRYLIKTRGQQVTLSCSPISGHRSVSWYQQTPGQGLQFLFEYFSETQRNKGNFPGRFSGRQFSNSRSEMNVSTLELGDSALYLCASSLEPRWETQYFGPGTRLLVL.